The subject of this entry is one TCR beta chain. The authors' processing: Quantification of nucleated cells was approximated via reference gene primer amplification. The repertoire was sequenced with immunoSEQ multiplex PCR; TCRdb's copy has only in-frame clones and lacks some. Clonal size and the V and J genes are those of that table, whereas D and trimming came from the DNA. Of about 210,000 clones listed, 80% were seen once; the top ten hold roughly 13%. The V and J ends lost 0 bases and 9 bases respectively, with 8 bases between them. The CDR3 length is 12 residues. Germline assignment: CDR1 LGHNT and CDR2 FRNRAP. The source of the sample is a study of blood T cell repertoires in COVID-19. Study information: From the United States, Italy and Spain came samples of acute and convalescent COVID-19. The cDNA or gDNA used as material had been derived from T cells, B-cell-depleted T cells, or PBMCs.

Sequencing was done on a sample of peripheral blood. The chain couples TRBV12-5 to TRBJ1-1; D is uncertain. The TCR comes from a human donor in a cohort sampled during active COVID-19. DNA for the CDR3: TGTGCTAGTGGTTTGGTGCCCGAGCAAGCTTTCTTT. It codes for CASGLVPEQAFF.